This T cell receptor beta chain was identified during a study of T cell changes during pregnancy in multiple sclerosis. Repertoires were generated with immunoSEQ multiplex PCR, while TCRdb's copy carries only in-frame clones and drops some. Among 50,000 or so clones listed, 80% to 95% were seen once. This TCR was recovered from a female donor in good health, enrolled as a control in a pregnancy study. Sequences were derived from peripheral blood, sampled after pregnancy.

Written as DNA, the CDR3 is TGTGCCAGCAGCCCAGTCCCTAGTAACACCGGGGAGCTGTTTTTT. It yields the protein CASSPVPSNTGELFF. J is TRBJ2-2 and V is TRBV7-9; D unresolved. V gave up 5 bases and J gave up 2 bases, with 12 bases separating them. CDR1 SEHNR and CDR2 FQNEAQ come from the germline V gene (reference sequence). This CDR3 comprises 15 residues.